These T cell receptor beta chains were read from a single sample in a study of T cells in Graves' hyperthyroidism and ophthalmopathy. One entry per CDR3 protein results from TCRdb running MiXCR on the multiplex PCR reads. The sample shows about 840,000 distinct CDR3 sequences, 38% of them seen only once. Sequencing was carried out using blood. The receptors stem from a man aged 18 to 30 with Graves' hyperthyroidism. Both conserved end residues are part of each CDR3. The D gene is left open where the match is weak. Where a row states a size, it is once, few, many or the class of an expanded clone; other rows omit it.

clone_size,cdr3_length,d_call,v_call,j_call,cdr3_nt,cdr3_aa
many,17,TRBD2,TRBV15,TRBJ2-6,TGTGCCACCAGCAGAGGGTGGGGGGGTTCCGGGGCCAACGTCCTGACTTTC,CATSRGWGGSGANVLTF
NA,14,NA,TRBV2,TRBJ1-5,TGTGCCAGCGGCTCCAAGGGGCGGGGTCAGCCCCAGCATTTT,CASGSKGRGQPQHF
NA,17,TRBD2,TRBV2,TRBJ2-7,TGTGCCAGCAGCGGATCTTGGACTAGCGGGGGCTCCTACGAGCAGTACTTC,CASSGSWTSGGSYEQYF
NA,14,NA,TRBV5-1,TRBJ1-5,TGCGCCAGCAGCTTGGACTGTAGAAATCAGCCCCAGCATTTT,CASSLDCRNQPQHF
NA,14,NA,TRBV10-2,TRBJ1-5,TGCGCCTCGAATAGGGGGGGCCACAATCAGCCCCAGCATTTT,CASNRGGHNQPQHF
many,14,TRBD1,TRBV29-1,TRBJ1-5,TGCAGCGTGTCGGGACAGGGTGGCAATCAGCCCCAGCATTTT,CSVSGQGGNQPQHF
NA,15,NA,TRBV6-6,TRBJ2-5,TGTGCCAGCAGTTCGATAGGGACGGTTCCTGAGACCCAGTACTTC,CASSSIGTVPETQYF
few,14,NA,TRBV6-5,TRBJ2-5,TGTGCCAGCAGTGCAACAGGATATGGGGAGACCCAGTACTTC,CASSATGYGETQYF
NA,13,TRBD1,TRBV7-8,TRBJ1-3,TGTGCCAGCAGCGGACAGGGGGCTTACACCATATATTTT,CASSGQGAYTIYF
NA,10,NA,TRBV10-3,TRBJ1-2,TGTGCCATCAGCGTCTATGGCTACACCTTC,CAISVYGYTF